What follows are 14 T cell receptor beta chains derived from one specimen sequenced in a study of human T cells and chemical hapten exposure. TCRdb re-called the RACE reads through MiXCR, storing one row per CDR3 protein. The profile shows about 42,000 distinct CDR3 sequences, 9.5% to 15% of them singletons. This sample's time point: pre-sensitization, week 0. Described treatment: therapeutic diphenylcyclopropenone sensitization with weekly scalp DPC. The sequences come from whole blood, collected in connection with sensitization to the hapten diphenylcyclopropenone (DPC). The source of these receptors is a woman younger than 45 with alopecia areata. Some clones in this sample may be carry-over from other donors' samples.

Only a few counts were recorded for this clonotype. This chain links TRBV20-1 with TRBJ2-7; possibly TRBD1 or TRBD2 for D (5 bases each). The germline V gene encodes CDR1 DFQATT and CDR2 SNEGSKA (reference sequence). The CDR3 totals 12 residues. Trimming stripped 2 bases from V and 2 bases from J, with 7 bases between. CDR3 bases: TGCAGTGCTAGAAGGGACGCCTACGAGCAGTACTTC. This sequence encodes CSARRDAYEQYF.

This clonotype was detected a few times. The chain couples TRBV20-1 to TRBJ2-1; tentative D call: TRBD2 (6 bases). The CDR3 contains 13 residues. V lost 6 bases and J lost 7, with 16 bases in between. CDR1 DFQATT and CDR2 SNEGSKA come from the germline V gene (reference sequence). The CDR3: CSAYRIGGNEQFF. In DNA, the CDR3 is TGCAGTGCCTATAGGATTGGGGGGAATGAGCAGTTCTTC.

This clonotype was seen repeatedly, ten times or more. This chain uses TRBV28 with TRBJ1-1; TRBD1 is a possible D gene (5 bases). Germline CDR1 is MDHEN and CDR2 is SYDVKM. This CDR3 comprises 13 residues. The V end lost 3 bases, the J end lost 13 bases, and 18 bases lay between the germline ends. CDR3: CASSLIQGGKNFF. CDR3 in DNA: TGTGCCAGCAGTTTGATCCAGGGAGGAAAAAATTTCTTT.

On this clonotype itself: This may stem from a read error, because a much larger clone lies one nucleotide away. The rearrangement uses TRBV5-1 and TRBJ2-1; D is perhaps TRBD1 or TRBD2 (5 bases each). V lost 2 bases, J lost 5 bases, and 20 bases lay in between. The germline V gene has CDR1 SGHRS and CDR2 YFSETQ. This CDR3 contains 17 residues. The CDR3 DNA follows: TGCGCCAGCAGCTTTATTCCCCCCTGGGACCCAAACAATGAGCAGTTCTTC. It yields the protein CASSFIPPWDPNNEQFF.

The chain uses TRBV9 and TRBJ2-1; TRBD2 aligns across 10 bases. The CDR3 covers 15 residues. The germline CDR1 and CDR2 sequences are SGDLS and YYNGEE. J lost 6 bases, V lost 0 bases, and 3 bases had no gene match. In nucleotides, the CDR3 is TGTGCCAGCAGCGTAGCTAGCGGGAGTTTCAATGAGCAGTTCTTC. It translates to CASSVASGSFNEQFF.

This clonotype came up many times. Here the CDR3 reads CASRKGAGMGNEQFF. CDR3 bases: TGTGCCAGCAGGAAAGGGGCAGGGATGGGCAATGAGCAGTTCTTC. The V gene is TRBV11-2, the J gene TRBJ2-1, with D perhaps TRBD1 (5 bases). Germline assignment: CDR1 SGHAT and CDR2 FQNNGV. V gave up 6 bases and J gave up 6 bases, with 18 bases separating them. The CDR3 sequence is 15 residues long.

This clonotype was observed many times. The rearrangement links TRBV28 to TRBJ1-2; D call uncertain. The CDR3 contains 12 residues. With 10 bases removed from V and 5 bases from J, the gap between germline ends came to 14 bases. Germline V gives CDR1 MDHEN, CDR2 SYDVKM. The CDR3 spells CATQQVVYGYTF. Written as DNA, the CDR3 is TGTGCCACCCAGCAGGTCGTTTATGGCTACACCTTC.

This clonotype was seen repeatedly, ten times or more. V usage is TRBV27 and J usage is TRBJ2-5; D not resolved. This CDR3 spans 15 amino acids. Per germline, CDR1 MNHEY and CDR2 SMNVEV (reference sequence). V gave up 4 bases and J gave up 2 bases, with 14 bases separating them. This CDR3 is CASSYLPQQQETQYF. The CDR3 nucleotides read TGTGCCAGCAGTTACCTCCCGCAGCAACAAGAGACCCAGTACTTC.

Ten or more counts support this clonotype. The chain joins TRBV28 to TRBJ1-1; 11 nucleotides agree with TRBD1. CDR3 size: 15 residues. J gave up 3 bases and V 11 bases, and 11 bases lay outside the gene matches. The V gene's germline CDR1 is MDHEN and CDR2 SYDVKM. In DNA, the CDR3 is TGTGCCGCCACCCATCGGGACAGGGGGTACACTGAAGCTTTCTTT. Its translation: CAATHRDRGYTEAFF.

CDR3 loop: CASSTWEKTFF. The CDR3 nucleotides are TGTGCCAGCAGTACGTGGGAGAAGACGTTCTTC. The V gene is TRBV25-1, the J gene TRBJ2-1; possible D gene TRBD2, 5 bases. The germline CDR1 and CDR2 sequences are MGHDK and SYGVNS. The length of the CDR3 is 11 residues. V lost 5 bases and J 15 bases, leaving 14 bases between the germline ends.

This clonotype came up a few times. The rearrangement joins TRBV6-6 to TRBJ1-5; TRBD1 matches at 7 bases. The V and J ends lost 5 bases and 3 bases, in that order; junction bases with no gene match: 7. The CDR3 sequence is 15 residues long. The germline CDR1 and CDR2 sequences are MNHNY and SVGAGI (reference sequence). The CDR3 here is CASSPATGANQPQHF. The CDR3 DNA follows: TGTGCCAGCAGTCCGGCTACAGGGGCCAATCAGCCCCAGCATTTT.

In its sample, this clonotype was seen a few times. J is TRBJ2-7 and V is TRBV6-6; 10 bases map to TRBD2. The CDR3 runs 17 residues. Germline lookup yields CDR1 MNHNY and CDR2 SVGAGI (reference sequence). Unmatched junction bases numbered 14, after V lost 5 bases and J lost 4 bases. The CDR3: CASSRRPLGLAAYEQYF. CDR3 nucleotide sequence: TGTGCCAGCAGTCGACGGCCCTTAGGACTAGCGGCGTACGAGCAGTACTTC.

This clonotype was found a few times. This chain links TRBV6-2 or TRBV6-3 with TRBJ2-4; tentatively, D is TRBD2 (5 bases). This CDR3 comprises 13 residues. V lost 2 bases, J lost 13 bases, and 15 bases lay in between. CDR1 and CDR2 from the germline V gene are MNHEY and SVGEGT. The DNA of the CDR3 is TGTGCCAGCAGTTACGAGGGCCGGCGATTCCAGTACTTC. Protein product: CASSYEGRRFQYF.

This clonotype turned up a few times. The genes are TRBV2 and TRBJ1-5; 9 positions match TRBD1. Germline CDR1 is SNHLY and CDR2 is FYNNEI. V lost 3 bases and J lost 6; bases outside the gene matches: 9. The CDR3 length is 16 residues. This chain's CDR3 is CASSDGTGSFGQPQHF. Here the CDR3 DNA reads TGTGCCAGCAGTGACGGGACAGGGAGCTTCGGTCAGCCCCAGCATTTT.